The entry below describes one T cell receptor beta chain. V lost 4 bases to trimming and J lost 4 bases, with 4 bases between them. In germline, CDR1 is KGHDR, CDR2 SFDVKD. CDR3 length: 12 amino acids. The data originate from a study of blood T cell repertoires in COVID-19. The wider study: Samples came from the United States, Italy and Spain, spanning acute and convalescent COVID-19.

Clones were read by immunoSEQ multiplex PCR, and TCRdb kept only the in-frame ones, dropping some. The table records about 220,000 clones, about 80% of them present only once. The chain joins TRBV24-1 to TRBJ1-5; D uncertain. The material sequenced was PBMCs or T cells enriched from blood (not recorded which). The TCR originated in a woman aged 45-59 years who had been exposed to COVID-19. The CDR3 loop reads CATSETNQPQHF. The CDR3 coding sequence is TGTGCCACCAGTGAAACAAATCAGCCCCAGCATTTT.